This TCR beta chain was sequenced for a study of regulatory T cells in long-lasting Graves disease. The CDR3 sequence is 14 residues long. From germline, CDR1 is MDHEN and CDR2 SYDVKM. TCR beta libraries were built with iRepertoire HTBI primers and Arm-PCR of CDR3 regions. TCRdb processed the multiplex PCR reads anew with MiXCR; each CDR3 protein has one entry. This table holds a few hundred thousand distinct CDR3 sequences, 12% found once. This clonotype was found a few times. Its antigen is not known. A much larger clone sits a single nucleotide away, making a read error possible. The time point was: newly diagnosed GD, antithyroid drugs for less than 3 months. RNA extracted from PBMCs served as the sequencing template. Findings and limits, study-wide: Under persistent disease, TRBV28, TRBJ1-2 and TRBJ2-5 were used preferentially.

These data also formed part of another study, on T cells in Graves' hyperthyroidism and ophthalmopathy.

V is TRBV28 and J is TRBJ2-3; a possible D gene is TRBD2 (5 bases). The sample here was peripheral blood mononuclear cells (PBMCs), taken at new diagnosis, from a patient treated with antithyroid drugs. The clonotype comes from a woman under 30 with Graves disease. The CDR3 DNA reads TGTGCCGGCAGTTTACGGGGATTCACAGATACGCAGTATTTT. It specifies CAGSLRGFTDTQYF. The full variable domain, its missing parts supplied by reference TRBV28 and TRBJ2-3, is DVKVTQSSRYLVKRTGEKVFLECVQDMDHENMFWYRQDPGLGLRLIYFSYDVKMKEKGDIPEGYSVSREKKERFSLILESASTNQTSMYLCAGSLRGFTDTQYFGPGTRLTVL.